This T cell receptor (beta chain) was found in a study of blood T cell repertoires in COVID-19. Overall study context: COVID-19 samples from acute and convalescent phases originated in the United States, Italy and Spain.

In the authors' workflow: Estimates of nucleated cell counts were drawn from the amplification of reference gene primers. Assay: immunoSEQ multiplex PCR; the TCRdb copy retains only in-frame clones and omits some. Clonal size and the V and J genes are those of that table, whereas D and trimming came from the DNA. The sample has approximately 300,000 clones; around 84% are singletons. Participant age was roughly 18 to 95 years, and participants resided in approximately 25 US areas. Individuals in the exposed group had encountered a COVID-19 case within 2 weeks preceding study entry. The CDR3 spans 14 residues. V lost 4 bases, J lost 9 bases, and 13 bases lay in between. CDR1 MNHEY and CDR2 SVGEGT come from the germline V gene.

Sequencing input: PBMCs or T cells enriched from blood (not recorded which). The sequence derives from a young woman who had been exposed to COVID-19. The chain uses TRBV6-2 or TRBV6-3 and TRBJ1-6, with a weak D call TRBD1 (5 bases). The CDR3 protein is CASSFRLGGSPLHF. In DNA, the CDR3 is TGTGCCAGCAGTTTTCGTCTGGGGGGTTCACCCCTCCACTTT.